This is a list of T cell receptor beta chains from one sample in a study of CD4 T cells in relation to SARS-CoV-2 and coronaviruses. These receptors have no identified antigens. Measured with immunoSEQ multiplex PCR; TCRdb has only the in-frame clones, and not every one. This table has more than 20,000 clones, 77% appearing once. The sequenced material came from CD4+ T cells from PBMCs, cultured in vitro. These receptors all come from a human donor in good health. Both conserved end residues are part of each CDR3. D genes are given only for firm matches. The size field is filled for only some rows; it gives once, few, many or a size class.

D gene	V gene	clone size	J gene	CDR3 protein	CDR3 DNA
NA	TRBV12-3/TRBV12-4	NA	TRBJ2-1	CASSRGFYNEQFF	TGTGCCAGCAGCCGTGGATTCTACAATGAGCAGTTCTTC
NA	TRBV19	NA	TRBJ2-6	CASRDRGVSGANVLTF	TGTGCCAGTAGGGACCGCGGCGTCTCTGGGGCCAACGTCCTGACTTTC
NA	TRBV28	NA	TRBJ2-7	CASSSSLSWGTNEQYF	TGTGCCAGCAGTTCCAGCCTGTCTTGGGGGACGAACGAGCAGTACTTC
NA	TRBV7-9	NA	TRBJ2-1	CASSKGRVNEQFF	TGTGCCAGCAGCAAGGGGCGGGTCAATGAGCAGTTCTTC
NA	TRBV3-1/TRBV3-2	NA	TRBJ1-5	CASSQDPLGQDSNQPQHF	TGTGCCAGCAGCCAAGATCCATTGGGACAAGATAGCAATCAGCCCCAGCATTTT
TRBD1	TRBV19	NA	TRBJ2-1	CASSIDRGRGPNEQFF	TGTGCCAGTAGTATAGATAGGGGCAGGGGGCCCAATGAGCAGTTCTTC
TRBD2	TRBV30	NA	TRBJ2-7	CAWSLAGTRYQYF	TGTGCCTGGAGTCTAGCGGGGACCCGATACCAGTACTTC
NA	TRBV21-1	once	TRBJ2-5	CANLAGQEMETQYF	TGTGCCAATCTTGCCGGACAGGAGATGGAGACCCAGTACTTC
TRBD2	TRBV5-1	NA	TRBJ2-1	CASSFTLISLAGGPDNEQFF	TGCGCCAGCAGCTTTACACTAATTTCCCTAGCGGGAGGGCCGGACAATGAGCAGTTCTTC
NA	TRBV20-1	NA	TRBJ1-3	CSASSISGSGNTIYF	TGCAGTGCTAGTTCGATATCGGGTTCTGGAAACACCATATATTTT
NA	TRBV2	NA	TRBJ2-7	CASSRDGYEQYF	TGTGCCAGCAGTAGGGACGGCTACGAGCAGTACTTC
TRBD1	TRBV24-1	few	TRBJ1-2	CATSHRTGDYTF	TGTGCCACCAGTCACAGGACAGGCGACTACACCTTC
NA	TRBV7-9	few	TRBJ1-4	CASSLIQGDGEKLFF	TGTGCCAGCAGCTTAATTCAGGGAGACGGTGAAAAACTGTTTTTT
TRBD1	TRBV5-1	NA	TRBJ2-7	CASSHSGQGEYEQYF	TGCGCCAGCAGCCACTCGGGACAGGGTGAATACGAGCAGTACTTC
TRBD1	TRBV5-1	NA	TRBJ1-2	CASTAAPTGEGYTF	TGCGCCAGCACCGCCGCCCCCACAGGGGAAGGCTACACCTTC
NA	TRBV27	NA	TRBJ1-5	CASSFWSNQPQHF	TGTGCCAGCAGTTTTTGGAGTAATCAGCCCCAGCATTTT
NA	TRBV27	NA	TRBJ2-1	CASSPRVSSYNEQFF	TGTGCCAGCAGTCCTCGAGTTAGCTCCTACAATGAGCAGTTCTTC